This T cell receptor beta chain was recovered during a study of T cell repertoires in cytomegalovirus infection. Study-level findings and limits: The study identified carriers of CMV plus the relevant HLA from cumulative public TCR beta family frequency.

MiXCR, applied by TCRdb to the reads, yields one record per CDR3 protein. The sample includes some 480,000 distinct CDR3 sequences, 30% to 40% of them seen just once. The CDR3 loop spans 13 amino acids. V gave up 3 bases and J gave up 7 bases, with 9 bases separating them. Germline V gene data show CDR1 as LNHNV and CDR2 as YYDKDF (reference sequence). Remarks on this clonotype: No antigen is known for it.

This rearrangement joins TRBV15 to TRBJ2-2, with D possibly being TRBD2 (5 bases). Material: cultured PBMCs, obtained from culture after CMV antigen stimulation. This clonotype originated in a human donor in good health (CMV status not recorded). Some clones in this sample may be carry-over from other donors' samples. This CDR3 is CATSRRVVGELFF. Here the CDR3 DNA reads TGTGCCACCAGCAGGAGGGTGGTCGGGGAGCTGTTTTTT.